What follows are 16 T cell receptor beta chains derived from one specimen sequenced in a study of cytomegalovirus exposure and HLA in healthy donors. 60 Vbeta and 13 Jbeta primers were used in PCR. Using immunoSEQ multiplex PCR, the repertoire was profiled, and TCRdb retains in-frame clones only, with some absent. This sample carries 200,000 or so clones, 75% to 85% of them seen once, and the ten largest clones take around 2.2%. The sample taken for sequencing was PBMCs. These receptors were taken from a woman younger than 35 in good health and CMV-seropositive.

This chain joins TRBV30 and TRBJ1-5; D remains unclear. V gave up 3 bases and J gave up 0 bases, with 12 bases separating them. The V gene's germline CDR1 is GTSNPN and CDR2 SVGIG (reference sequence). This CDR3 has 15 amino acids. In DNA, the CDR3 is TGTGCCTGGAGAATTCCGGGGTATAGCAATCAGCCCCAGCATTTT. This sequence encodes CAWRIPGYSNQPQHF.

CDR3 in DNA: TGTGCCAGCAGTCGACTAGCGGGGGGCACAGATACGCAGTATTTT. Its protein is CASSRLAGGTDTQYF. The rearrangement links TRBV9 to TRBJ2-3, with 12 bases matching TRBD2. V was pared by 5 bases and J by 1 base, with 2 bases of the junction left unmatched. The CDR3 has 15 amino acids. CDR1 is SGDLS and CDR2 is YYNGEE in the germline V gene.

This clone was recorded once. Here the CDR3 DNA reads TGTGCCAGCAGCTTAAGCCCCACAGGGAACACTGAAGCTTTCTTT. It encodes CASSLSPTGNTEAFF. This chain connects TRBV7-3 to TRBJ1-1; maybe TRBD1 (5 bases). Germline V gene data show CDR1 as SGHTA and CDR2 as FQGTGA. CDR3 length: 15 amino acids. Trimming left V 1 base short and J 1 base short, with 10 bases between.

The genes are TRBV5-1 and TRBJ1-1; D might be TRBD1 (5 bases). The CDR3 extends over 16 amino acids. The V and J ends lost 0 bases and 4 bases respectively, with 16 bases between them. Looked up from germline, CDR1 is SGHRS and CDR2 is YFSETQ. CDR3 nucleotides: TGCGCCAGCAGCTTGGTCGGGACCTACGGGGGCACTGAAGCTTTCTTT. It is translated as CASSLVGTYGGTEAFF.

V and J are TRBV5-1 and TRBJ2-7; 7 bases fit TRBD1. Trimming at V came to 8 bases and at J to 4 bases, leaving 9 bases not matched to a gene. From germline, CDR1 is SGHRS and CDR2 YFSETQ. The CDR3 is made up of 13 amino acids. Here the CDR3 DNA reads TGCGCCAGAGAATACGACAGGGAATACGAGCAGTACTTC. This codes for CAREYDREYEQYF.

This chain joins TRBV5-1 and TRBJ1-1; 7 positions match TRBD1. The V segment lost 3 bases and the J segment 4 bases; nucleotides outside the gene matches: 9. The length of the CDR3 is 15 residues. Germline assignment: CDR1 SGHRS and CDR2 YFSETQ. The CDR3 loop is CASSSEGGGITEAFF. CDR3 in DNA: TGCGCCAGCAGCTCGGAAGGGGGCGGGATCACTGAAGCTTTCTTT.

DNA of the CDR3: TGTGCCAGCAGCTCGTCGCCTGGGGCTGGTGGCTACACCTTC. Its protein is CASSSSPGAGGYTF. The rearrangement joins TRBV7-3 to TRBJ1-2; TRBD1 might be the D (5 bases). This CDR3 is built from 14 residues. Germline V CDR1 and CDR2: SGHTA, FQGTGA. V lost 4 bases and J 7 bases, leaving 16 bases between the germline ends.

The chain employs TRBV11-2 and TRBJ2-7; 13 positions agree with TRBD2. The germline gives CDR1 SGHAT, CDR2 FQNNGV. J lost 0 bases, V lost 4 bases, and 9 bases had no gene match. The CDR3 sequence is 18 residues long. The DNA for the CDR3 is TGTGCCAGCAGCTCGCCGGGACTAGCGGGACCTGGCTCCTACGAGCAGTACTTC. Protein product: CASSSPGLAGPGSYEQYF.

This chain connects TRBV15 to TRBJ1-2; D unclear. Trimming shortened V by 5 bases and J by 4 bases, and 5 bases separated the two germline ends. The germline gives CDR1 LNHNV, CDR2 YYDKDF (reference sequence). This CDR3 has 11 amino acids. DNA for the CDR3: TGTGCCACCAGCTACGGCTATGGCTACACCTTC. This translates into CATSYGYGYTF. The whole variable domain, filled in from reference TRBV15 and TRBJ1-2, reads DAMVIQNPRYQVTQFGKPVTLSCSQTLNHNVMYWYQQKSSQAPKLLFHYYDKDFNNEADTPDNFQSRRPNTSFCFLDIRSPGLGDTAMYLCATSYGYGYTFGSGTRLTVV.

The CDR3 sequence is CASSLVTTGGRETQYF. CDR3 nucleotides: TGTGCCAGCAGCTTAGTAACGACGGGGGGGCGGGAGACCCAGTACTTC. The chain carries TRBV11-2 and TRBJ2-5; TRBD2 agrees at 8 bases. Germline loops: CDR1 SGHAT, CDR2 FQNNGV. V dropped 1 base and J dropped 5; count of bases not matched to a gene: 9. The CDR3 contains 16 residues.

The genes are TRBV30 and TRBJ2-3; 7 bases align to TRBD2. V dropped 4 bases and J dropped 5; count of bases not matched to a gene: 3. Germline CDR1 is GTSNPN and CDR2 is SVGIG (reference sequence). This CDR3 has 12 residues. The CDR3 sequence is CAWTRTRDTQYF. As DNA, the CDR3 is TGTGCCTGGACACGGACTAGAGATACGCAGTATTTT.

The CDR3 DNA reads TGTGCCAGCAGCTTAACCGGGACAGGGGGAGCTGGGGCCAACGTCCTGACTTTC. Translation gives CASSLTGTGGAGANVLTF. V and J are TRBV9 and TRBJ2-6; 11 bases align to TRBD1. This CDR3 comprises 18 residues. Germline V lookup: CDR1 SGDLS, CDR2 YYNGEE. The V and J ends lost 4 bases and 2 bases, in that order; junction bases with no gene match: 8.

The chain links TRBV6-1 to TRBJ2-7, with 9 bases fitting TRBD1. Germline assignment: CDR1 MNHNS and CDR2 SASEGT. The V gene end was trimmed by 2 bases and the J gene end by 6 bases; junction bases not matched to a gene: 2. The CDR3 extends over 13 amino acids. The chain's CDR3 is CASSETGGLEQYF. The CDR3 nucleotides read TGTGCCAGCAGTGAAACAGGGGGCCTCGAGCAGTACTTC.

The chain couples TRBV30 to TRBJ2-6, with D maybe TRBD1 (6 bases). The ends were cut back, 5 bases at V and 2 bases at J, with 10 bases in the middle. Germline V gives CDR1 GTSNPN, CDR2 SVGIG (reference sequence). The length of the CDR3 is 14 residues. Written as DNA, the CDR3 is TGTGCCTGGGGAACAGGGACTGGGGCCAACGTCCTGACTTTC. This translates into CAWGTGTGANVLTF.

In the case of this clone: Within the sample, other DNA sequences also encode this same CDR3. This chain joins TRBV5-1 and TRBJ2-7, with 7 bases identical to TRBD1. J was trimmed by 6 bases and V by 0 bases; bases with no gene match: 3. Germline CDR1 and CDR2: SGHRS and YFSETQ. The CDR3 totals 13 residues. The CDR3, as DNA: TGCGCCAGCAGCTTGGTGGCAGGGGGCGAGCAGTACGTC. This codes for CASSLVAGGEQYV.

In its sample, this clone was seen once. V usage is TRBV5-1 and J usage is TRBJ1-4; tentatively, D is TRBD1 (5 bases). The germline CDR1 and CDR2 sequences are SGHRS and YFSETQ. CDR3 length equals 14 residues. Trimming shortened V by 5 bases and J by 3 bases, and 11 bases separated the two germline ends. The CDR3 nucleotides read TGCGCCAGCAGGGGGGTAGCGGCTAATGAAAAACTGTTTTTT. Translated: CASRGVAANEKLFF.